What follows are 32 T cell receptor beta chains derived from one specimen sequenced in a study (dated by TCRdb to 2013 to 2016). Libraries were made using 5' RACE. Sequenced on an Illumina MiSeq. The public reads were reprocessed in TCRdb via fastp at Q25 and MiXCR, keeping in-frame beta chains. CDR3 protein sequences are deduplicated, and each keeps its most common genes and DNA. The sample contains approximately 12,000 distinct CDR3 sequences, about 50% of them found a single time. Around 11% of the sample is held by the ten biggest clonotypes. The material sequenced was tumor-infiltrating naive CD4+ T cells sorted from the breast tumor. The sample's cell subset or site label, decoded: naive CD4+ T cells, CD4+CD45RA+CD25-. The receptors were gathered from a female donor with breast cancer.

The gene calls are TRBV18 and TRBJ2-5; 12 nucleotides align to TRBD1. The CDR3 runs to 15 residues. Germline loops: CDR1 KGHSH, CDR2 LQKENI. The V gene end was trimmed by 5 bases and the J gene end by 4 bases; junction bases not matched to a gene: 5. The CDR3 loop reads CASSKGTGGVETQYF. The CDR3 coding sequence is TGTGCCAGCTCAAAAGGGACAGGGGGCGTAGAGACCCAGTACTTC.

The J gene is TRBJ2-7, the V gene TRBV7-2; TRBD2 matches 11 bases. CDR1 SGHTA and CDR2 FQGNSA come from the germline V gene. This CDR3 contains 14 residues. V dropped 6 bases and J dropped 7; count of bases not matched to a gene: 8. The CDR3 region has the DNA TGTGCCAGCAGTAATATAGCGGGAGGGGGGGAGCAGTACGTC. This encodes CASSNIAGGGEQYV.

V usage is TRBV5-1 and J usage is TRBJ2-3; D is perhaps TRBD1 (7 bases). V lost 3 bases to trimming and J lost 2 bases, with 13 bases between them. Germline V gives CDR1 SGHRS, CDR2 YFSETQ. The CDR3 is 15 amino acids. The CDR3 loop is CASSWRGQYTDTQYF. The DNA of the CDR3 is TGCGCCAGCAGCTGGAGGGGACAGTACACAGATACGCAGTATTTT.

This rearrangement joins TRBV6-5 to TRBJ1-5, with 9 nucleotides matching TRBD1. The CDR3 spans 15 residues. The J segment lost 6 bases and the V segment lost 5 bases, leaving 8 bases of the junction unmatched. Germline V gives CDR1 MNHEY, CDR2 SVGAGI. CDR3 DNA: TGTGCCAGCAGTGGGTCCGGGACAGGGATTCAGCCCCAGCATTTT. Its translation is CASSGSGTGIQPQHF.

The chain couples TRBV7-2 to TRBJ2-1; TRBD2 agrees at 12 bases. CDR1 and CDR2 from the germline V gene are SGHTA and FQGNSA. V dropped 5 bases and J dropped 10; count of bases not matched to a gene: 9. The CDR3 runs to 15 residues. CDR3 loop: CASSVQLAGGEEQFF. The CDR3 nucleotides are TGTGCCAGCAGCGTCCAACTAGCGGGAGGAGAGGAGCAGTTCTTC.

This clonotype was observed a few times. The chain links TRBV7-2 to TRBJ2-6; TRBD1 agrees at 10 bases. Germline V gene data show CDR1 as SGHTA and CDR2 as FQGNSA. The length of the CDR3 is 18 residues. Trimming at V came to 6 bases and at J to 0 bases, leaving 8 bases not matched to a gene. CDR3 nucleotides: TGTGCCAGCAGTCGGGACAGGGGACCTCCCTCTGGGGCCAACGTCCTGACTTTC. As protein: CASSRDRGPPSGANVLTF.

Only a few counts were recorded for this clonotype. The rearrangement links TRBV20-1 to TRBJ2-1, with 11 bases identical to TRBD2. The CDR3 consists of 20 residues. Germline trimming cut 4 bases from V and 0 bases from J; bases unmatched to any gene: 17. Germline CDR1 is DFQATT and CDR2 is SNEGSKA (reference sequence). The CDR3 spells CSAIGPGTSGGGGSYNEQFF. In DNA form, the CDR3 reads TGCAGTGCTATCGGCCCGGGGACTAGCGGAGGGGGGGGCTCCTACAATGAGCAGTTCTTC.

Only a few counts were recorded for this clonotype. The V gene is TRBV7-8, the J gene TRBJ2-5; TRBD2 is a possible D gene (5 bases). CDR1 and CDR2 (germline): SGHVS, FQNEAQ. This CDR3 region has 14 residues. V lost 2 bases to trimming and J lost 3 bases, with 10 bases between them. In nucleotides, the CDR3 is TGTGCCAGCAGCTTATTTGGGAGAGAAGAGACCCAGTACTTC. This encodes CASSLFGREETQYF.

The chain employs TRBV20-1 and TRBJ2-3; 7 positions agree with TRBD2. After removal of 5 bases from V and 6 bases from J, the junction contained 8 bases not matched to a gene. Germline CDR1 DFQATT, CDR2 SNEGSKA (reference sequence). This CDR3 is built from 13 residues. CDR3 loop: CSAPREFGDTQYF. The CDR3 DNA sequence: TGCAGTGCTCCGCGGGAGTTTGGGGATACGCAGTATTTT.

The chain uses TRBV19 and TRBJ2-1, with D possibly being TRBD1 (5 bases). Germline V CDR1 and CDR2: LNHDA, SQIVND (reference sequence). The CDR3 runs 14 residues. V was trimmed by 1 base and J by 7 bases, leaving 11 bases between them. CDR3 nucleotides: TGTGCCAGTAGTATAGTTGGCAGGGTTAATGAGCAGTTCTTC. It specifies CASSIVGRVNEQFF.

This clonotype showed up just a few times. The chain uses TRBV20-1 and TRBJ1-5, with D perhaps TRBD1 (6 bases). With 4 bases removed from V and 5 bases from J, the gap between germline ends came to 18 bases. The germline gives CDR1 DFQATT, CDR2 SNEGSKA (reference sequence). The CDR3 is made up of 15 amino acids. The CDR3 sequence is CSAKGPGVRDQPQHF. The DNA of the CDR3 is TGCAGTGCTAAAGGGCCAGGGGTGAGGGATCAGCCCCAGCATTTT.

This clonotype has a handful of counts. The J gene is TRBJ2-7, the V gene TRBV5-6; 7 bases are shared with TRBD2. The CDR3 totals 14 residues. The V and J ends lost 2 bases and 5 bases, in that order; junction bases with no gene match: 7. Germline CDR1 is SGHDT and CDR2 is YYEEEE. CDR3 sequence: CASSFLWEGHEQYF. In DNA form, the CDR3 reads TGTGCCAGCAGCTTCCTGTGGGAGGGACACGAGCAGTACTTC.

This chain connects TRBV30 to TRBJ2-2; a weak D match, TRBD2 (5 bases). V was shortened by 3 bases and J by 4 bases, with 9 bases between the two germline ends. The V gene's germline CDR1 is GTSNPN and CDR2 SVGIG (reference sequence). CDR3 length equals 13 residues. DNA for the CDR3: TGTGCCTGGAGCCCGGGGATCACCGGGGAGCTGTTTTTT. Translated: CAWSPGITGELFF.

This chain joins TRBV4-3 and TRBJ2-1; 7 positions agree with TRBD1. Germline V gene sequence: CDR1 LGHNA, CDR2 YSLEER. Germline trimming cut 1 base from V and 2 bases from J; bases unmatched to any gene: 2. CDR3 size: 15 residues. CDR3 sequence: CASSQVGGAYNEQFF. CDR3 DNA: TGCGCCAGCAGCCAAGTAGGGGGCGCCTACAATGAGCAGTTCTTC.

The V call is TRBV6-5, the J call TRBJ1-6, with no clear D. The ends were cut back, 4 bases at V and 7 bases at J, with 14 bases in the middle. There are 15 residues in the CDR3. CDR1 and CDR2 (germline): MNHEY, SVGAGI. CDR3 residues: CASSSRGRTNSPLHF. The DNA for the CDR3 is TGTGCCAGCAGTTCCCGCGGACGGACCAATTCACCCCTCCACTTT.

This clonotype has more than one count but fewer than ten. The V call is TRBV7-2, the J call TRBJ2-1, with 9 bases identical to TRBD2. V was pared by 5 bases and J by 0 bases, with 8 bases of the junction left unmatched. This CDR3 has 17 residues. Germline lookup yields CDR1 SGHTA and CDR2 FQGNSA. The CDR3 loop reads CASSPSQTSGSYNEQFF. In DNA, the CDR3 is TGTGCCAGCAGCCCCAGCCAGACTAGCGGCTCCTACAATGAGCAGTTCTTC.

This sequence joins TRBV10-3 and TRBJ2-5, with 11 bases lining up with TRBD2. The CDR3 loop spans 15 amino acids. V trimming: 2 bases; J trimming: 4 bases; junction bases outside the gene matches: 3. The germline V gene has CDR1 ENHRY and CDR2 SYGVKD. CDR3 loop: CAISETSGRGETQYF. CDR3 in DNA: TGTGCCATCAGTGAGACTAGCGGGAGAGGAGAGACCCAGTACTTC.

The V gene is TRBV20-1, the J gene TRBJ2-1; 11 nucleotides match TRBD2. Germline CDR1 DFQATT, CDR2 SNEGSKA (reference sequence). Trimming took 1 base from V and 1 from J; bases not matched to a gene: 12. CDR3 length: 19 residues. CDR3 protein: CSARGYSSSGRVSYNEQFF. In nucleotides, the CDR3 is TGCAGTGCTAGAGGGTATAGTAGTAGCGGGAGGGTGTCCTACAATGAGCAGTTCTTC.

This sequence joins TRBV6-1 and TRBJ1-2; no clear D gene. Germline CDR1 reads MNHNS; CDR2 reads SASEGT. Between the trimmed V and J ends, which lost 8 bases and 6 bases, there was a span of 13 bases. This CDR3 has 12 residues. Here the CDR3 reads CASSALWNGYTF. CDR3 coding DNA: TGTGCCAGCTCTGCGCTCTGGAATGGCTACACCTTC.

V usage is TRBV7-6 and J usage is TRBJ1-1; no clear D. The germline CDR1 and CDR2 sequences are SGHVS and FNYEAQ. The CDR3 is made up of 14 amino acids. V dropped 1 base and J dropped 6 bases, with 12 bases sitting between them. CDR3: CASSLGRGAAEAFF. CDR3 coding DNA: TGTGCCAGCAGCTTAGGACGGGGTGCAGCTGAAGCTTTCTTT.

V usage is TRBV12-3 or TRBV12-4 and J usage is TRBJ2-5; 7 nucleotides align to TRBD1. The CDR3 extends over 13 amino acids. The ends lost 3 bases at V and 5 bases at J; junction bases unmatched: 3. The chain's CDR3 is CASSLMGQETQYF. The CDR3 DNA reads TGTGCCAGCAGTTTGATGGGACAGGAGACCCAGTACTTC.

The chain's CDR3 is CASKTGPNTEAFF. The CDR3 DNA reads as TGTGCCAGCAAGACAGGCCCGAACACTGAAGCTTTCTTT. This chain uses TRBV7-3 with TRBJ1-1; possibly TRBD1 for D (6 bases). This CDR3 is built from 13 residues. V was clipped by 7 bases and J by 1 base, with 10 bases between them. Looked up from germline, CDR1 is SGHTA and CDR2 is FQGTGA.

The chain couples TRBV20-1 to TRBJ2-1; 9 nucleotides match TRBD1. Losses at the gene ends were 3 bases for V and 12 bases for J; bases not matched to a gene: 9. This CDR3 spans 13 amino acids. CDR1 and CDR2 (germline): DFQATT, SNEGSKA (reference sequence). As DNA, the CDR3 is TGCAGTGCTAGGGACAGGGGCAAGAACGCGCAGTTCTTC. The encoded protein is CSARDRGKNAQFF.

This clonotype was detected only a few times. V and J are TRBV6-2 or TRBV6-3 and TRBJ2-1, with D possibly TRBD2 on 6 matching bases. Germline V gene sequence: CDR1 MNHEY, CDR2 SVGEGT. V was shortened by 5 bases and J by 1 base, with 12 bases between the two germline ends. The CDR3 runs 15 residues. The CDR3: CASSNTGLSYNEQFF. CDR3 sequence (DNA): TGTGCCAGCAGTAATACGGGACTGTCCTACAATGAGCAGTTCTTC.

J is TRBJ1-1 and V is TRBV20-1; 7 bases map to TRBD1. The CDR3 is 13 amino acids. The ends lost 3 bases at V and 5 bases at J; junction bases unmatched: 6. Germline loops: CDR1 DFQATT, CDR2 SNEGSKA (reference sequence). The CDR3 DNA sequence: TGCAGTGCTAGTCAGTGGACAGGAACTGAAGCTTTCTTT. This gives the protein CSASQWTGTEAFF.

V and J are TRBV4-1 and TRBJ2-1; perhaps TRBD1 as D (6 bases). Germline values: CDR1 MGHRA, CDR2 YSYEKL. The length of the CDR3 is 16 residues. Between the trimmed V and J ends, which lost 0 bases and 5 bases, there was a span of 14 bases. The CDR3, as DNA: TGCGCCAGCAGCCAAGATAAGACAGGAAACCACAATGAGCAGTTCTTC. Translation gives CASSQDKTGNHNEQFF.

In its sample, this clonotype ranks as medium-sized. The chain is built from TRBV4-3 and TRBJ2-3; 7 bases agree with TRBD2. V shed 1 base, J shed 6 bases, and the junction held 1 base outside the gene matches. CDR1 and CDR2 from the germline V gene are LGHNA and YSLEER. There are 13 residues in the CDR3. In DNA form, the CDR3 reads TGCGCCAGCAGCCAAGGGGGGGGTGATACGCAGTATTTT. Translating it yields CASSQGGGDTQYF.

With respect to this clonotype: This may be a read error, as it is one base from a much larger clone. The chain couples TRBV7-2 to TRBJ2-7, with 11 bases aligning to TRBD2. With V trimmed by 4 bases and J by 1 base, 3 bases remained unmatched. Germline V CDR1 and CDR2: SGHTA, FQGNSA. The CDR3 contains 15 residues. The CDR3 nucleotides read TGTGCCAGCAGCTCACTAGCGGGAGTATCCTACGAGCAGTACGTC. Translating gives CASSSLAGVSYEQYV.

Only a few counts were recorded for this clonotype. V and J are TRBV15 and TRBJ1-2, with D possibly TRBD1 on 6 matching bases. The CDR3 extends over 17 amino acids. V shed 2 bases and J shed 3 bases, with 19 bases lying between them. Germline lookup yields CDR1 LNHNV and CDR2 YYDKDF (reference sequence). CDR3 in amino acids: CATSRTPGGLNDYGYTF. The CDR3 DNA reads TGTGCCACCAGCAGAACCCCGGGGGGCCTAAATGACTATGGCTACACCTTC.

This chain joins TRBV12-3 or TRBV12-4 and TRBJ2-6; D call uncertain. This CDR3 has 13 residues. The V and J ends lost 3 bases and 2 bases respectively, with 2 bases between them. In nucleotides, the CDR3 is TGTGCCAGCAGTTTTACTGGGGCCAACGTCCTGACTTTC. This sequence encodes CASSFTGANVLTF.

This chain connects TRBV20-1 to TRBJ2-1; 7 bases fit TRBD2. The CDR3 totals 15 residues. Per germline, CDR1 DFQATT and CDR2 SNEGSKA (reference sequence). J gave up 8 bases and V 6 bases, and 16 bases lay outside the gene matches. CDR3 in amino acids: CSAFLGAGASDEQFF. The CDR3 nucleotides read TGCAGTGCCTTCCTAGGGGCGGGAGCATCGGATGAGCAGTTCTTC.

Only one count was recorded for this clonotype. This chain uses TRBV6-2 or TRBV6-3 with TRBJ2-3; TRBD2 is a possible D gene (6 bases). Germline CDR1 MNHEY, CDR2 SVGEGT. V dropped 6 bases and J dropped 2 bases, with 15 bases sitting between them. This CDR3 comprises 15 residues. The CDR3 nucleotides read TGTGCCAGCAGCTACCGGGGGATTACCACAGATACGCAGTATTTT. Protein sequence: CASSYRGITTDTQYF.